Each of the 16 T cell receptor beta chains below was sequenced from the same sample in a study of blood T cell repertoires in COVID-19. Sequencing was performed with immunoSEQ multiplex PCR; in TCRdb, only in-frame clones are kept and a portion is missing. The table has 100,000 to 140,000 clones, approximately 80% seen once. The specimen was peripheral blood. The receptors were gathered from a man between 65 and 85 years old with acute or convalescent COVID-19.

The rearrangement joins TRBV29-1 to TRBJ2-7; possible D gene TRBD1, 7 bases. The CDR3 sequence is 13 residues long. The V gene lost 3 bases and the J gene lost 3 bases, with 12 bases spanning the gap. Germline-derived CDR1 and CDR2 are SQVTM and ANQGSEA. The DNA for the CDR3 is TGCAGCGTTGAGGGCCAGGGGGGCTACGAGCAGTACTTC. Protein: CSVEGQGGYEQYF.

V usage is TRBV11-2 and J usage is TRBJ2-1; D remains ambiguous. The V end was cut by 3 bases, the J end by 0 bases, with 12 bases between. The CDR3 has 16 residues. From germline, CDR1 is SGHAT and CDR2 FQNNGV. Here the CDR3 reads CASSLETTHSYNEQFF. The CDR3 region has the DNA TGTGCCAGCAGCTTGGAAACTACCCACTCCTACAATGAGCAGTTCTTC.

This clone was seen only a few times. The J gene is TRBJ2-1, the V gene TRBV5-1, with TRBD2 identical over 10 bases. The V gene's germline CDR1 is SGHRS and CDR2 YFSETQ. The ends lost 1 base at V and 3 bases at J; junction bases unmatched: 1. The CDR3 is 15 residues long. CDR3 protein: CASSLSGGVYNEQFF. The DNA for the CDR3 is TGCGCCAGCAGCTTGAGCGGGGGGGTCTACAATGAGCAGTTCTTC.

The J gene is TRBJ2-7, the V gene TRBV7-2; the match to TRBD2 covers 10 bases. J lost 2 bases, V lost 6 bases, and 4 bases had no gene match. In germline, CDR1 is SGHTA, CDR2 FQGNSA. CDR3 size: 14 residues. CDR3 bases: TGTGCCAGCAGTTGGACTAGCGGCGCCTACGAGCAGTACTTC. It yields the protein CASSWTSGAYEQYF.

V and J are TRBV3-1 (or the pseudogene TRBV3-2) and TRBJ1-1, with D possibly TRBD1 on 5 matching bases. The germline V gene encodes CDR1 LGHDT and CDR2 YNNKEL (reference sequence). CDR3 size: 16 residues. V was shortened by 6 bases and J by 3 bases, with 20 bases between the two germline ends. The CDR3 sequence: CASSNNLGARDTEAFF. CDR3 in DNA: TGTGCCAGCAGTAACAACCTCGGAGCCAGGGACACTGAAGCTTTCTTT.

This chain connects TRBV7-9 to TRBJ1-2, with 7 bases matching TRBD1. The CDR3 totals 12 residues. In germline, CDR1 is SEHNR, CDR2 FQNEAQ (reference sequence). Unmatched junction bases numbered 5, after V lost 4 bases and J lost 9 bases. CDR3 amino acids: CASSSGQPRYTF. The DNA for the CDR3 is TGTGCCAGCAGCTCGGGACAGCCGCGCTACACCTTC.

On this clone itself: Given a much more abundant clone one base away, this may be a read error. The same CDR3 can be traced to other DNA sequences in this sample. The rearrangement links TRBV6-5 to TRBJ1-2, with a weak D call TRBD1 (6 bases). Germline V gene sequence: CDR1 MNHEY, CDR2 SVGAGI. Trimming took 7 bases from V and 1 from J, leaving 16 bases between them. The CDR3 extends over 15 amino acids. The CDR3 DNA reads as TGTGCCAGCATCAGCGGCGGGGGACATAACTATGGCTACACCTTC. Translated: CASISGGGHNYGYTF.

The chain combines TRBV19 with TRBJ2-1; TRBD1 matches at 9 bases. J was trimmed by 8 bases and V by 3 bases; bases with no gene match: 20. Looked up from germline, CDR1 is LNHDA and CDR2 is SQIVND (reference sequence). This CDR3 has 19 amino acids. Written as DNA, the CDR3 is TGTGCCAGTAGTATGTTCGGGACAGGGAGTGGGGGGGCCTGGGATGAGCAGTTCTTC. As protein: CASSMFGTGSGGAWDEQFF.

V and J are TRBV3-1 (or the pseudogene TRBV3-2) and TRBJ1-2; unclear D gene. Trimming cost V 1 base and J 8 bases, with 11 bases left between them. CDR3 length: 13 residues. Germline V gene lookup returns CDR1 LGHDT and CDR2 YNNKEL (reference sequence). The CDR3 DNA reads TGTGCCAGCAGCCAAGCTGAGAGTTACGGCTACACCTTC. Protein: CASSQAESYGYTF.

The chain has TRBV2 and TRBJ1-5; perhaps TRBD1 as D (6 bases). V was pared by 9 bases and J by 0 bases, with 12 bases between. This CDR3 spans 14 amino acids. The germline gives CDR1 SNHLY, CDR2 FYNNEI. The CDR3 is CASRTGNSNQPQHF. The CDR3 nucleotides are TGTGCCAGTCGAACAGGGAATAGCAATCAGCCCCAGCATTTT. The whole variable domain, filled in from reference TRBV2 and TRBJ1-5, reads EPEVTQTPSHQVTQMGQEVILRCVPISNHLYFYWYRQILGQKVEFLVSFYNNEISEKSEIFDDQFSVERPDGSNFTLKIRSTKLEDSAMYFCASRTGNSNQPQHFGDGTRLSIL.

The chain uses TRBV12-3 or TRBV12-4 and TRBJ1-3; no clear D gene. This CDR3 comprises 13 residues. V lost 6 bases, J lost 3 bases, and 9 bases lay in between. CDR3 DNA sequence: TGTGCCAGCAGGTCCCTTAGTGGAAACACCATATATTTT. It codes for CASRSLSGNTIYF.

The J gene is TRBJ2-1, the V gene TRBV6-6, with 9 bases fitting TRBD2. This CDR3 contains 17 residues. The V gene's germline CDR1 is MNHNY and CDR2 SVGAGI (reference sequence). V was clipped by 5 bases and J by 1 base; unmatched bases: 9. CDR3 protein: CASSPLAGSRSYNEQFF. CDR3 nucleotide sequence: TGTGCCAGCAGTCCCCTAGCGGGGAGTCGATCCTACAATGAGCAGTTCTTC.

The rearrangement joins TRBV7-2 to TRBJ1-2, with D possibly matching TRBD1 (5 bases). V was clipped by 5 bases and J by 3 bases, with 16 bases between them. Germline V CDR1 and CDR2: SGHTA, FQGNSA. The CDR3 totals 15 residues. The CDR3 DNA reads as TGTGCCAGCAGCCCCGGCGGGGCTGGGGACTATGGCTACACCTTC. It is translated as CASSPGGAGDYGYTF. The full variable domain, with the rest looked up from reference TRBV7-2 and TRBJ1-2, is GAGVSQSPSNKVTEKGKDVELRCDPISGHTALYWYRQSLGQGLEFLIYFQGNSAPDKSGLPSDRFSAERTGGSVSTLTIQRTQQEDSAVYLCASSPGGAGDYGYTFGSGTRLTVV.

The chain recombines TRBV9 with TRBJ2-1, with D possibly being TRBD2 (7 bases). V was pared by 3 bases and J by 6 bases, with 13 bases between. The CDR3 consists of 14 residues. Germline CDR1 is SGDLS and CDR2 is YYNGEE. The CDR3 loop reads CASSDPGGPNEQFF. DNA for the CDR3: TGTGCCAGCAGCGACCCGGGGGGCCCCAATGAGCAGTTCTTC.

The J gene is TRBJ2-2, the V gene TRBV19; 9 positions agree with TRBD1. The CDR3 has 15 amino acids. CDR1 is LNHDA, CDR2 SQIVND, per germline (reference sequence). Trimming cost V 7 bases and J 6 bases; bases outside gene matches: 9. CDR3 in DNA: TGTGCCAGTATACAGGGGGCAGTAATGGCCGGGGAGCTGTTTTTT. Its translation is CASIQGAVMAGELFF. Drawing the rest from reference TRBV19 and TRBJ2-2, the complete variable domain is DGGITQSPKYLFRKEGQNVTLSCEQNLNHDAMYWYRQDPGQGLRLIYYSQIVNDFQKGDIAEGYSVSREKKESFPLTVTSAQKNPTAFYLCASIQGAVMAGELFFGEGSRLTVL.

This CDR3 reads CATSRGTGGLLGNQPQHF. CDR3 DNA: TGTGCCACCAGCAGAGGGACAGGGGGCCTGTTGGGCAATCAGCCCCAGCATTTT. The rearrangement joins TRBV15 to TRBJ1-5; 11 bases align to TRBD1. With V trimmed by 1 base and J by 2 bases, 7 bases remained unmatched. Germline loops: CDR1 LNHNV, CDR2 YYDKDF (reference sequence). The CDR3 runs to 18 residues.